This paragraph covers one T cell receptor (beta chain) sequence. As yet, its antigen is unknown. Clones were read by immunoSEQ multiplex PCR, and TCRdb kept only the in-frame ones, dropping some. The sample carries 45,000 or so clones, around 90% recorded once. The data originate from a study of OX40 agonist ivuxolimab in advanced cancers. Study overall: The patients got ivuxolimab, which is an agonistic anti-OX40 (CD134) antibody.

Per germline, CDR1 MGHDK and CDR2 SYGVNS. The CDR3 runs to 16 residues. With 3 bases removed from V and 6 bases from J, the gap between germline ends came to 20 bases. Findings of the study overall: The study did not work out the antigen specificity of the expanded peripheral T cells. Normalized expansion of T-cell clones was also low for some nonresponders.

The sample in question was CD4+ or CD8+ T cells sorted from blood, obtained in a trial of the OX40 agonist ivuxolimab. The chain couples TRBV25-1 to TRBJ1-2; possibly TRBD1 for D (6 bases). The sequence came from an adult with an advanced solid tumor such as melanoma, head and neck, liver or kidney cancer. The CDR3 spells CASSDPTAGDNNGYTF. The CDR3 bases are TGTGCCAGCAGTGACCCTACGGCGGGGGACAACAATGGCTACACCTTC.